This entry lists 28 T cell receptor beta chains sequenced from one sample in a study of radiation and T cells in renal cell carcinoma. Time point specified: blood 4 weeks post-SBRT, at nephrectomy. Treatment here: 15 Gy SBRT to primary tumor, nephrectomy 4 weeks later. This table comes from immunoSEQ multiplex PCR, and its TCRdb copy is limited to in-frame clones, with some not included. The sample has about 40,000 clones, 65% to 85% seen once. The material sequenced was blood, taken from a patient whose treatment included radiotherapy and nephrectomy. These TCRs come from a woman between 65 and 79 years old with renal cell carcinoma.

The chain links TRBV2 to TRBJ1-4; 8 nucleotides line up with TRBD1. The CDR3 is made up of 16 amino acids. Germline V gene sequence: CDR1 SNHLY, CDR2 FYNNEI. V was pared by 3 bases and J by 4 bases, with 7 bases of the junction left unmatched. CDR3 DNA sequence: TGTGCCAGCAGTGAGACCCAGGGGGCCCTTAATGAAAAACTGTTTTTT. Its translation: CASSETQGALNEKLFF.

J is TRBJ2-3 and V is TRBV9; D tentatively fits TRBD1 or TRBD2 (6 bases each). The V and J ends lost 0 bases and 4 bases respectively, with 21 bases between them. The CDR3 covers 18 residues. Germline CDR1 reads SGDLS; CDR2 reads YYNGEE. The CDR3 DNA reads TGTGCCAGCAGCGTAGCCAAAGATAGCGGAAGGGGGGCAGATACGCAGTATTTT. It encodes CASSVAKDSGRGADTQYF.

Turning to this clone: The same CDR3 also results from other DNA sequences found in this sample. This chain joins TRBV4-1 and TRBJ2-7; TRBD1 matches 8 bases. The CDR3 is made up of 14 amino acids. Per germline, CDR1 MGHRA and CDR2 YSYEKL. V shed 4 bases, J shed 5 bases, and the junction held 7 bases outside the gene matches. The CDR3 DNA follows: TGCGCCAGCAGCCGGAGAGACAGGGGCCACGAGCAGTACTTC. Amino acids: CASSRRDRGHEQYF.

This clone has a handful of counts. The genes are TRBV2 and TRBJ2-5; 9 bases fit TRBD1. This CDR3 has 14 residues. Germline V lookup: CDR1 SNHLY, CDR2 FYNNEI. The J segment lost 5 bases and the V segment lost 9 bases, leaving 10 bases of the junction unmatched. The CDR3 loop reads CASATGGYAETQYF. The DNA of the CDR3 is TGTGCCAGTGCGACAGGGGGTTATGCGGAGACCCAGTACTTC. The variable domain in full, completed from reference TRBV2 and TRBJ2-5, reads EPEVTQTPSHQVTQMGQEVILRCVPISNHLYFYWYRQILGQKVEFLVSFYNNEISEKSEIFDDQFSVERPDGSNFTLKIRSTKLEDSAMYFCASATGGYAETQYFGPGTRLLVL.

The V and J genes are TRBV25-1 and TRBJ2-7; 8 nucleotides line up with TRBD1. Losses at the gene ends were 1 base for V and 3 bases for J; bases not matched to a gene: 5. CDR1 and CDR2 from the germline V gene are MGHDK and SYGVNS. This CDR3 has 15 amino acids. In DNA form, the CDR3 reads TGTGCCAGCAGTGAATCAGGGGGCCGAAACTACGAGCAGTACTTC. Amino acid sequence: CASSESGGRNYEQYF.

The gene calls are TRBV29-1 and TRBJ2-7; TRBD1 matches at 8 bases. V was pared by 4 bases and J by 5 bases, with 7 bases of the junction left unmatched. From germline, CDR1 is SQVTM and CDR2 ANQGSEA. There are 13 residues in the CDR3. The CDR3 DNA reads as TGCAGCGTTGCTTTTGGACAGGGAAACGAGCAGTACTTC. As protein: CSVAFGQGNEQYF.

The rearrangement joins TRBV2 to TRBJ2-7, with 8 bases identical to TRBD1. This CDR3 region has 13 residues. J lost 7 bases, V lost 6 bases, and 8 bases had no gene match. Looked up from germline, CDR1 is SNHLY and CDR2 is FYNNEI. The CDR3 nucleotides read TGTGCCAGCAGCCCGGACAGGGTGGGAGAGCAGTACTTC. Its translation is CASSPDRVGEQYF.

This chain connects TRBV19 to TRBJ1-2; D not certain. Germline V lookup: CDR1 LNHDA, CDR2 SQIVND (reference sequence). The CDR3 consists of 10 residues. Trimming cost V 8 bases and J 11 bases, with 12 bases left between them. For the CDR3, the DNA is TGTGCCAGTCCAACGATGAAATACACCTTC. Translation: CASPTMKYTF.

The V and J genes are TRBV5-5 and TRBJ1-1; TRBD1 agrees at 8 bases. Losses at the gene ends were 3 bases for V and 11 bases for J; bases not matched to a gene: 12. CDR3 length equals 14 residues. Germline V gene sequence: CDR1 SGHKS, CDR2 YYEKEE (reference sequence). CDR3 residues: CASSSFDRGIEAFF. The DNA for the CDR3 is TGTGCCAGCAGCTCCTTCGACAGGGGCATTGAGGCTTTCTTT.

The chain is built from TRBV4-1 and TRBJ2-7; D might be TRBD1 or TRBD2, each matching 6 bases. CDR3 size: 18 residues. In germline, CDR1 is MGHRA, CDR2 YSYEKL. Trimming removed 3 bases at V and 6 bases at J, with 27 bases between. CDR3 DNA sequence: TGCGCCAGCAGCCAGGTGGGGGGCACCGGGACCTATGGTCTCGAGCAGTACTTC. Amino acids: CASSQVGGTGTYGLEQYF.

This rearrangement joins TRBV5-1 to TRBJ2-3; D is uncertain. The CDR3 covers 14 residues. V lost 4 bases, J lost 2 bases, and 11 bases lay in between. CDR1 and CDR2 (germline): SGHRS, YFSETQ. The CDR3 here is CASSPYRATDTQYF. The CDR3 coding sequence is TGCGCCAGCAGCCCTTACCGGGCCACAGATACGCAGTATTTT.

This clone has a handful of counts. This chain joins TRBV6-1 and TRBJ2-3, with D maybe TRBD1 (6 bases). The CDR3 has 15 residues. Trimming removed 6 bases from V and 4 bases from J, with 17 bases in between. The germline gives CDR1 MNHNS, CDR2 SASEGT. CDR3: CASSPTVEGADTQYF. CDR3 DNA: TGTGCCAGCAGCCCTACCGTAGAGGGGGCAGATACGCAGTATTTT.

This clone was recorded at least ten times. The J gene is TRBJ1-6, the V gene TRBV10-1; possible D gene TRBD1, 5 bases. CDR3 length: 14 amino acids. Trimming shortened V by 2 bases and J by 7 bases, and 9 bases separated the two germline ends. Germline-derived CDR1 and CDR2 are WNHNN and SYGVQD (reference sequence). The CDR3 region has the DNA TGCGCCAGCAGTGAGGAGGGGATCAATTCACCCCTCCACTTT. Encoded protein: CASSEEGINSPLHF.

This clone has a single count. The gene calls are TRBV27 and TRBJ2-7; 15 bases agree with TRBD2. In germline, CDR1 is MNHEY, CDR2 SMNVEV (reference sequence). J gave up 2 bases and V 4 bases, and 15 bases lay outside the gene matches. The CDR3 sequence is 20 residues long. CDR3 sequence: CASSSSGLAGGPSLTYEQYF. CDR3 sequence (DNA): TGTGCCAGCAGTTCCTCCGGACTAGCGGGAGGGCCCTCGCTAACCTACGAGCAGTACTTC.

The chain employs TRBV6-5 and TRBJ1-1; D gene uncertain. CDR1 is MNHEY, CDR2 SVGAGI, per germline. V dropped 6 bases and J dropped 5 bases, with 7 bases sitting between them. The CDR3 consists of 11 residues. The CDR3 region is CASRADTEAFF. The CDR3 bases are TGTGCCAGCAGGGCGGATACTGAAGCTTTCTTT.

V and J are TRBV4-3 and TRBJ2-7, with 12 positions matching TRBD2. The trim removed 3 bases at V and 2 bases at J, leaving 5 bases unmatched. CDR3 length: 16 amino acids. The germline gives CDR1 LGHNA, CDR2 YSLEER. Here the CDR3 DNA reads TGCGCCAGCAGCCAGGGGACTAGCGGGTTCACCTACGAGCAGTACTTC. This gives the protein CASSQGTSGFTYEQYF.

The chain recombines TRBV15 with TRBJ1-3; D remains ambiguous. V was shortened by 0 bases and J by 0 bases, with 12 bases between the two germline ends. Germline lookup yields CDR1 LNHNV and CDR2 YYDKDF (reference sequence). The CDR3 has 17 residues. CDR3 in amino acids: CATSRDVGRLSGNTIYF. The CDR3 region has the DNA TGTGCCACCAGCAGAGATGTTGGCAGGCTCTCTGGAAACACCATATATTTT.

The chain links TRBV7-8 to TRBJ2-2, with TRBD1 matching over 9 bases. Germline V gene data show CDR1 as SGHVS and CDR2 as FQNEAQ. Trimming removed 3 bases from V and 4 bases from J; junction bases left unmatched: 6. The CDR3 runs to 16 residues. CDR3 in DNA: TGTGCCAGCAGCTTCCAGACGACAGGGGGCACCGGGGAGCTGTTTTTT. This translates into CASSFQTTGGTGELFF.

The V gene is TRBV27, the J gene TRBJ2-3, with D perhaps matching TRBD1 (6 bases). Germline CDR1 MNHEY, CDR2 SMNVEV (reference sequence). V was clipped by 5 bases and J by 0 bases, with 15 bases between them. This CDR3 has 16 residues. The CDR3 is CASSRGQLTSTDTQYF. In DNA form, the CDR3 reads TGTGCCAGCAGTAGAGGACAGCTTACTAGCACAGATACGCAGTATTTT.

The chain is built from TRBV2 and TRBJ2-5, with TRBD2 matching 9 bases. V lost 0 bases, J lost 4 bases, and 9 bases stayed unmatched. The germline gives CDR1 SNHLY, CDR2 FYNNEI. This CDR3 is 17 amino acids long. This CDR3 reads CASSEALSSGMGETQYF. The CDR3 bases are TGTGCCAGCAGTGAAGCGCTTTCTAGCGGGATGGGAGAGACCCAGTACTTC. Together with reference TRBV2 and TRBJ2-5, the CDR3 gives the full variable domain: EPEVTQTPSHQVTQMGQEVILRCVPISNHLYFYWYRQILGQKVEFLVSFYNNEISEKSEIFDDQFSVERPDGSNFTLKIRSTKLEDSAMYFCASSEALSSGMGETQYFGPGTRLLVL.

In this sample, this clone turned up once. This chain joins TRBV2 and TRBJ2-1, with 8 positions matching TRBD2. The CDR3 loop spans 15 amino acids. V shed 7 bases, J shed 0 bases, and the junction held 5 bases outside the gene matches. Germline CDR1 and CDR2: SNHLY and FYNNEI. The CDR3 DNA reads TGTGCCAGCACCATCGGGACTAGCTCCTACAATGAGCAGTTCTTC. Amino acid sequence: CASTIGTSSYNEQFF.

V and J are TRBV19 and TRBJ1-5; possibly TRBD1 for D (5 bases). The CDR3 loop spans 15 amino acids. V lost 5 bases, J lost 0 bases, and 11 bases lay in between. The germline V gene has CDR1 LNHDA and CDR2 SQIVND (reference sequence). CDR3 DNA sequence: TGTGCCAGTAGTGAGGGACGAAATAGCAATCAGCCCCAGCATTTT. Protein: CASSEGRNSNQPQHF.

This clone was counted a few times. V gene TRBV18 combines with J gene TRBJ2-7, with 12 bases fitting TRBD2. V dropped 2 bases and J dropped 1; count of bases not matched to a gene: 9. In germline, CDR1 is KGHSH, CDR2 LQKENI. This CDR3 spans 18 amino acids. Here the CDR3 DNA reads TGTGCCAGCTCACCAAACGTGACTAGCGGGAGATGGTCCTACGAGCAGTACTTC. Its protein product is CASSPNVTSGRWSYEQYF.

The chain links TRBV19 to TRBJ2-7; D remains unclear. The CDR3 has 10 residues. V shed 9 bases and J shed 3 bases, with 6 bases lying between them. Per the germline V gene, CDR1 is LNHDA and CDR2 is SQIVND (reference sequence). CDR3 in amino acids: CASFYYEQYF. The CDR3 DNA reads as TGTGCCAGCTTCTACTACGAGCAGTACTTC.

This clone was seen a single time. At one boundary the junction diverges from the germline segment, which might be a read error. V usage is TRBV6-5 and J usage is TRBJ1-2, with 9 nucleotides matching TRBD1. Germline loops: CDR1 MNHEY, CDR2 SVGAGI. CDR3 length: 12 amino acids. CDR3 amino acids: CASSKGQGTIAF. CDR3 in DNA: TGTGCCAGCAGTAAGGGACAGGGTACTATAGCCTTC.

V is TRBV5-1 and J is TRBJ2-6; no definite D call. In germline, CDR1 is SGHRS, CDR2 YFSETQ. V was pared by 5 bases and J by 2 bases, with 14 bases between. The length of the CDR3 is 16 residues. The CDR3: CASSRATEPGANVLTF. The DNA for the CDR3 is TGCGCCAGCAGTCGAGCAACCGAACCTGGGGCCAACGTCCTGACTTTC. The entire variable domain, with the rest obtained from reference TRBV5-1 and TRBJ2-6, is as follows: KAGVTQTPRYLIKTRGQQVTLSCSPISGHRSVSWYQQTPGQGLQFLFEYFSETQRNKGNFPGRFSGRQFSNSRSEMNVSTLELGDSALYLCASSRATEPGANVLTFGAGSRLTVL.

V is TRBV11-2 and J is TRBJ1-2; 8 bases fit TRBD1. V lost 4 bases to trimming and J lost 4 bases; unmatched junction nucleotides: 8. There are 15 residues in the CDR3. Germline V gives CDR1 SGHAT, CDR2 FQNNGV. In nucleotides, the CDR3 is TGTGCCAGCAGCTCTCAACAGGGGGTTAGCTATGGCTACACCTTC. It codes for CASSSQQGVSYGYTF.

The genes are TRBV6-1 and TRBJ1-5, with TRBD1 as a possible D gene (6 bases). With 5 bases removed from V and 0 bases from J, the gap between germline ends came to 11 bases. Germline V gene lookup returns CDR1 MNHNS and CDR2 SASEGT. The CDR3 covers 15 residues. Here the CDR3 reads CASSIQGYSNQPQHF. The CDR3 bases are TGTGCCAGCAGTATACAGGGCTATAGCAATCAGCCCCAGCATTTT.